This entry features one T cell receptor (beta chain) sequence. Its antigen specificity is not known. Nothing much larger sits one base from this clone, and base qualities are not available. Library construction relied on the immunoSEQ multiplex PCR assay. Entries here come from immuneACCESS through TCRdb and include only in-frame sequences with V and J called. Some clones fail to appear in such tables; in the studies checked, an unresolved V gene covers under half of the shortfall, and the cause of the remainder is unknown. The sample records 45,000 or so clones, 75% to 95% of which are singletons. Approximately 2.9% of the sample is in the top ten clones. Based on the germline V gene, the CDR1 and CDR2 sequences are LGHNA and YSLEER. Relative to germline, V is 2 bases shorter and J is 4 bases shorter, with 23 bases between their ends. The cysteine opens and the phenylalanine closes a CDR3 of 18 amino acids. The only DNA kept is the CDR3, 54 bases in frame from the first base.

The source of the sample is a study of T cell changes during pregnancy in multiple sclerosis (dated by TCRdb to about 2019). Study-level background: The study looked at changes in the T cell repertoire across pregnancy in women with multiple sclerosis.

Material: CD8+ T cells from peripheral blood mononuclear cells, obtained in the second trimester of pregnancy. The sequence links TRBV4-3 to TRBJ1-1; TRBD1 might be the D gene, on 5 matching bases. The receptor was isolated from a female donor with multiple sclerosis, enrolled in a pregnancy study. The DNA reads as follows: TGCGCCAGCAGCCAAAGTGCAGGGCCCCCCAGTCTTATCACTGAAGCTTTCTTT. The translation is CASSQSAGPPSLITEAFF.